This T cell receptor (beta chain) comes out of a study of vaccination and CD4 T cells after COVID-19. Details on this clonotype: Antigen unknown.

Cultured CD4+ T cell DNA was sequenced using the Oncomine TCR Beta short-read assay. From the PCR reads, TCRdb called clonotypes with MiXCR, one entry per CDR3 protein. The sample lists around 25,000 distinct CDR3 sequences; approximately 39% were seen once. CDR3 size: 13 residues. Germline V gene lookup returns CDR1 MDHEN and CDR2 SYDVKM. Trimming cost V 7 bases and J 8 bases, with 17 bases left between them. As to treatment: roughly nine-day PBMC culture with coronavirus spike peptide pools or control peptides (ViraFEST assay). What was sequenced was CD4+ T cells from blood, cultured in vitro. The chain employs TRBV28 and TRBJ1-1, with D hard to call. The TCR was taken from a human donor who had recovered from COVID-19. The CDR3 region is CASIGEVSSEAFF. DNA of the CDR3: TGTGCCAGCATTGGGGAAGTTTCTAGCGAAGCTTTCTTT.